Shown below are 9 T cell receptor beta chains from a single sample sequenced in a study of blood T cell repertoires in COVID-19. Sequencing used immunoSEQ multiplex PCR; TCRdb keeps in-frame clones, though not all of them. This table holds 310,000 or so clones, around nine tenths found once. The sequenced material came from PBMCs or T cells enriched from blood (not recorded which). These receptor sequences come from a woman aged 40 to 50 who had recovered from COVID-19.

This clone showed up just a few times. This sequence joins TRBV10-2 and TRBJ1-2; TRBD1 agrees at 8 bases. CDR3 length: 13 residues. V was clipped by 6 bases and J by 5 bases; unmatched bases: 5. Germline CDR1 WSHSY, CDR2 SAAADI. The CDR3: CASSQGARYGYTF. The CDR3 nucleotides read TGCGCCAGCAGCCAGGGGGCTCGGTATGGCTACACCTTC.

The gene calls are TRBV29-1 and TRBJ2-6; the match to TRBD2 covers 7 bases. The CDR3 spans 14 residues. Germline V gene data show CDR1 as SQVTM and CDR2 as ANQGSEA. Unmatched junction bases numbered 6, after V lost 7 bases and J lost 3 bases. The CDR3 loop reads CSALGGSGANVLTF. CDR3 DNA sequence: TGCAGCGCCTTGGGGGGGAGTGGGGCCAACGTCCTGACTTTC.

The CDR3 loop reads CASSQQPGGTQSYEQYF. CDR3 sequence (DNA): TGTGCCAGCAGCCAACAACCAGGGGGGACTCAGAGCTACGAGCAGTACTTC. This chain joins TRBV4-2 and TRBJ2-7; TRBD1 is a possible D gene (7 bases). Germline V gene data show CDR1 as LGHNA and CDR2 as YNFKEQ. The CDR3 loop spans 17 amino acids. V was pared by 2 bases and J by 3 bases, with 20 bases between.

The V and J genes are TRBV27 and TRBJ2-7; 10 bases align to TRBD1. CDR3 size: 15 residues. Germline trimming cut 5 bases from V and 4 bases from J; bases unmatched to any gene: 8. Germline loops: CDR1 MNHEY, CDR2 SMNVEV (reference sequence). CDR3 loop: CASSRTGTGAYEQYF. CDR3 nucleotides: TGTGCCAGCAGTCGCACCGGGACAGGGGCTTACGAGCAGTACTTC.

The count of this clone is one. The genes are TRBV7-8 and TRBJ1-1, with TRBD1 identical over 10 bases. The CDR3 covers 15 residues. The germline V gene encodes CDR1 SGHVS and CDR2 FQNEAQ. V lost 1 base, J lost 4 bases, and 3 bases stayed unmatched. The DNA for the CDR3 is TGTGCCAGCAGCTTAGACGACAGGGGGCGCACTGAAGCTTTCTTT. It translates to CASSLDDRGRTEAFF. The complete variable domain, with remaining parts taken from reference TRBV7-8 and TRBJ1-1, reads GAGVSQSPRYKVAKRGQDVALRCDPISGHVSLFWYQQALGQGPEFLTYFQNEAQLDKSGLPSDRFFAERPEGSVSTLKIQRTQQEDSAVYLCASSLDDRGRTEAFFGQGTRLTVV.

The chain combines TRBV11-1 with TRBJ2-1; D may be TRBD2 (5 bases). V lost 7 bases and J 0 bases, leaving 13 bases between the germline ends. The CDR3 runs to 15 residues. Germline lookup yields CDR1 SGHAT and CDR2 FQDESV (reference sequence). The CDR3 sequence: CASIPGAGSYNEQFF. The CDR3 bases are TGTGCCAGCATCCCCGGCGCGGGCTCCTACAATGAGCAGTTCTTC.

This chain joins TRBV4-3 and TRBJ2-7; TRBD1 matches at 9 bases. The germline gives CDR1 LGHNA, CDR2 YSLEER. The CDR3 runs 15 residues. V shed 2 bases and J 4 bases; nucleotides not matched to a gene: 6. CDR3 amino acids: CASSQKTGGGYEQYF. CDR3 nucleotides: TGCGCCAGCAGCCAAAAGACAGGGGGAGGGTACGAGCAGTACTTC.

This chain joins TRBV7-9 and TRBJ2-1, with 8 bases aligning to TRBD2. After removal of 2 bases from V and 6 bases from J, the junction contained 6 bases not matched to a gene. The CDR3 runs 15 residues. From germline, CDR1 is SEHNR and CDR2 FQNEAQ (reference sequence). The CDR3 spells CASSLQGLAGNEQFF. CDR3 sequence (DNA): TGTGCCAGCAGCTTACAAGGACTAGCAGGCAATGAGCAGTTCTTC.

This chain joins TRBV6-1 and TRBJ2-6, with D possibly matching TRBD1 (6 bases). Trimming shortened V by 1 base and J by 0 bases, and 13 bases separated the two germline ends. In germline, CDR1 is MNHNS, CDR2 SASEGT. CDR3 length: 18 amino acids. CDR3 region: CASSEVDSRSSGANVLTF. In DNA form, the CDR3 reads TGTGCCAGCAGTGAAGTGGACAGTCGTAGCTCTGGGGCCAACGTCCTGACTTTC.